This paragraph reports one T cell receptor beta chain. These data originate in a study of Ad26.COV2.S vaccination and SARS-CoV-2 variants. The CDR3 contains 19 residues. Trimming cost V 2 bases and J 2 bases, with 24 bases left between them. From germline, CDR1 is LGHDT and CDR2 YNNKEL (reference sequence). As to treatment: some 19 received Ad26.COV2.S at low or high dose, single or two shots; roughly five received placebo; per-sample allocation not given. Day 63 following the first vaccine or placebo injection was when the samples were taken. Libraries were prepared by immunoSEQ multiplex PCR; TCRdb keeps only in-frame clonotypes and omits some of them. The data hold over 450,000 clones, with 89% observed a single time.

Material: peripheral blood, obtained in a trial of Ad26.COV2.S vaccine versus placebo. The chain employs TRBV3-1 (or the pseudogene TRBV3-2) and TRBJ1-1, with D unresolved. The clonotype was recovered from a person between 18 and 60 years old who received the Ad26.COV2.S COVID-19 vaccine or a placebo. This CDR3 reads CASSQLAAITHVVNTEAFF. The CDR3 nucleotides read TGTGCCAGCAGCCAATTGGCGGCCATAACCCATGTAGTCAACACTGAAGCTTTCTTT.